Below are 28 T cell receptor beta chains sequenced from a single sample in a study of cytomegalovirus exposure and HLA in healthy donors. PCR primers comprised 60 Vbeta and 13 Jbeta primers. TCRdb's copy holds only in-frame clones and misses some; the assay was immunoSEQ multiplex PCR. The sample carries 150,000 to 160,000 clones, 60% to 75% recorded once. Sequenced: PBMCs. These receptors were obtained from a young man in good health and CMV-seronegative.

This clone was picked up a small number of times. V usage is TRBV9 and J usage is TRBJ2-1; D is undetermined. CDR3 length equals 11 residues. Trimming pared 3 bases from V and 5 bases from J, leaving 3 bases between. Germline-derived CDR1 and CDR2 are SGDLS and YYNGEE. CDR3 nucleotide sequence: TGTGCCAGCAGCGGCGACAATGAGCAGTTCTTC. Protein sequence: CASSGDNEQFF. Full variable domain (remainder filled in from reference TRBV9 and TRBJ2-1): DSGVTQTPKHLITATGQRVTLRCSPRSGDLSVYWYQQSLDQGLQFLIQYYNGEERAKGNILERFSAQQFPDLHSELNLSSLELGDSALYFCASSGDNEQFFGPGTRLTVL.

Here the CDR3 DNA reads TGCGCCAGCAGCTTCGGGACAGGGGGAGAGACCCAGTACTTC. Translation gives CASSFGTGGETQYF. The chain uses TRBV5-1 and TRBJ2-5, with TRBD1 matching over 11 bases. Trimming took 2 bases from V and 4 from J; bases not matched to a gene: 1. CDR3 length equals 14 residues. The germline V gene has CDR1 SGHRS and CDR2 YFSETQ.

This clone was seen more than once but under ten times. This rearrangement joins TRBV6-5 to TRBJ1-1; D is undetermined. Looked up from germline, CDR1 is MNHEY and CDR2 is SVGAGI. Between the trimmed V and J ends, which lost 7 bases and 0 bases, there was a span of 15 bases. This CDR3 comprises 15 residues. The CDR3 spells CASTPPIGVNTEAFF. DNA for the CDR3: TGTGCCAGCACCCCCCCCATCGGAGTGAACACTGAAGCTTTCTTT.

This chain connects TRBV9 to TRBJ2-2; D not certain. CDR1 and CDR2 from the germline V gene are SGDLS and YYNGEE. CDR3 size: 16 residues. Deletions cut 2 bases from V and 4 bases from J, with 15 bases between. The CDR3 loop is CASSVRGLLVTGELFF. For the CDR3, the DNA is TGTGCCAGCAGCGTCCGCGGTCTATTGGTCACCGGGGAGCTGTTTTTT. The full variable domain, its missing parts supplied by reference TRBV9 and TRBJ2-2, is DSGVTQTPKHLITATGQRVTLRCSPRSGDLSVYWYQQSLDQGLQFLIQYYNGEERAKGNILERFSAQQFPDLHSELNLSSLELGDSALYFCASSVRGLLVTGELFFGEGSRLTVL.

V gene TRBV4-3 combines with J gene TRBJ2-1; D might be TRBD1 (5 bases). Germline CDR1 and CDR2: LGHNA and YSLEER. The CDR3 sequence is 15 residues long. V lost 1 base, J lost 0 bases, and 7 bases lay in between. The CDR3 nucleotides read TGCGCCAGCAGCCAAGTCGACAGCTCCTACAATGAGCAGTTCTTC. Translated, it gives CASSQVDSSYNEQFF.

This chain connects TRBV11-3 to TRBJ2-2; 7 bases match TRBD1. The junction had 3 bases not matched to a gene; V was cut back by 8 bases and J by 0 bases. The V gene's germline CDR1 is SGHNT and CDR2 YENEEA. The CDR3 loop spans 14 amino acids. The CDR3 bases are TGTGCCAGCTCAACAGGGGCGAACACCGGGGAGCTGTTTTTT. It specifies CASSTGANTGELFF. Together with reference TRBV11-3 and TRBJ2-2, the CDR3 gives the full variable domain: EAGVVQSPRYKIIEKKQPVAFWCNPISGHNTLYWYLQNLGQGPELLIRYENEEAVDDSQLPKDRFSAERLKGVDSTLKIQPAELGDSAVYLCASSTGANTGELFFGEGSRLTVL.

For the CDR3, the DNA is TGCGCCAGCAGCTTGTTTCGGGAAAGCTCCTACAATGAGCAGTTCTTC. Protein product: CASSLFRESSYNEQFF. This rearrangement joins TRBV5-1 to TRBJ2-1; the D gene is possibly TRBD2 (5 bases). In germline, CDR1 is SGHRS, CDR2 YFSETQ. The CDR3 is made up of 16 amino acids. Trimming stripped 1 base from V and 0 bases from J, with 11 bases between.

The chain uses TRBV5-5 and TRBJ2-5, with 8 bases matching TRBD2. Germline V lookup: CDR1 SGHKS, CDR2 YYEKEE (reference sequence). The V gene end was trimmed by 0 bases and the J gene end by 1 base; junction bases not matched to a gene: 8. The CDR3 length is 17 residues. The CDR3 loop reads CASSLAGGDSPQETQYF. CDR3 DNA: TGTGCCAGCAGCTTGGCGGGGGGGGATTCCCCCCAAGAGACCCAGTACTTC. The full variable domain, in which reference TRBV5-5 and TRBJ2-5 provide the parts outside the CDR3, is DAGVTQSPTHLIKTRGQQVTLRCSPISGHKSVSWYQQVLGQGPQFIFQYYEKEERGRGNFPDRFSARQFPNYSSELNVNALLLGDSALYLCASSLAGGDSPQETQYFGPGTRLLVL.

The V gene is TRBV11-3, the J gene TRBJ2-7; 7 bases fit TRBD1. V gave up 3 bases and J gave up 4 bases; unmatched junction bases: 6. In germline, CDR1 is SGHNT, CDR2 YENEEA. The CDR3 runs 14 residues. DNA of the CDR3: TGTGCCAGCAGCTTGAACAGGGGAGTTTACGAGCAGTACTTC. Translating gives CASSLNRGVYEQYF.

V gene TRBV6-5 combines with J gene TRBJ2-2; no definite D call. Germline values: CDR1 MNHEY, CDR2 SVGAGI. The CDR3 is 15 residues long. V dropped 0 bases and J dropped 5 bases, with 10 bases sitting between them. In DNA, the CDR3 is TGTGCCAGCAGTTACTCGTCCCGGTGGACCGGGGAGCTGTTTTTT. Translating it yields CASSYSSRWTGELFF.

This chain links TRBV5-1 with TRBJ1-4; 8 bases are shared with TRBD1. Germline V lookup: CDR1 SGHRS, CDR2 YFSETQ. Trimming cost V 1 base and J 8 bases; bases outside gene matches: 7. The CDR3 extends over 15 amino acids. The CDR3 region is CASSLQGARGEKLFF. The CDR3 coding sequence is TGCGCCAGCAGCTTGCAGGGGGCCCGGGGAGAAAAACTGTTTTTT. Drawing the rest from reference TRBV5-1 and TRBJ1-4, the complete variable domain is KAGVTQTPRYLIKTRGQQVTLSCSPISGHRSVSWYQQTPGQGLQFLFEYFSETQRNKGNFPGRFSGRQFSNSRSEMNVSTLELGDSALYLCASSLQGARGEKLFFGSGTQLSVL.

The V gene is TRBV6-8, the J gene TRBJ2-1, with D possibly matching TRBD1 (6 bases). Trimming pared 9 bases from V and 0 bases from J, leaving 18 bases between. Germline V lookup: CDR1 MNHGY, CDR2 SAAAGT. The CDR3 contains 16 residues. The CDR3: CASPSRGGSSYNEQFF. CDR3 DNA: TGTGCCAGTCCCTCTAGAGGGGGTAGCTCCTACAATGAGCAGTTCTTC.

The chain has TRBV29-1 and TRBJ2-3; tentative D call: TRBD1 (6 bases). The V and J ends lost 4 bases and 6 bases respectively, with 20 bases between them. Germline CDR1 and CDR2: SQVTM and ANQGSEA. CDR3 length: 15 residues. The CDR3 DNA follows: TGCAGCGTTGCGTGGGGGCCCGGACAAGGGGATACGCAGTATTTT. This translates into CSVAWGPGQGDTQYF.

This chain connects TRBV6-1 to TRBJ2-1; TRBD2 agrees at 8 bases. Germline V CDR1 and CDR2: MNHNS, SASEGT. The CDR3 loop spans 17 amino acids. The V and J ends lost 2 bases and 4 bases, in that order; junction bases with no gene match: 10. This CDR3 reads CASSERAGGSPYNEQFF. The CDR3 region has the DNA TGTGCCAGCAGTGAACGGGCGGGGGGCTCGCCTTACAATGAGCAGTTCTTC.

Worth noting for this clone: In the same sample, other DNA sequences code for this CDR3. This rearrangement joins TRBV28 to TRBJ2-3; 11 bases fit TRBD2. CDR1 and CDR2 (germline): MDHEN, SYDVKM. V was clipped by 3 bases and J by 2 bases; unmatched bases: 19. CDR3 length: 21 amino acids. In DNA form, the CDR3 reads TGTGCCAGCAGTTTTGGTTTTACTTGGTCTCTAGCGGGGGGCAACACAGATACGCAGTATTTT. Protein: CASSFGFTWSLAGGNTDTQYF.

There are a few counts of this clone. The genes are TRBV10-3 and TRBJ1-1; 7 bases are a match to TRBD1. The germline V gene has CDR1 ENHRY and CDR2 SYGVKD. This CDR3 comprises 14 residues. Trimming removed 3 bases from V and 6 bases from J; junction bases left unmatched: 7. In nucleotides, the CDR3 is TGTGCCATCAGTGAAGAAACAGGGGTCGCTGAAGCTTTCTTT. As protein: CAISEETGVAEAFF.

Note on this clone: The sample holds other DNA sequences that translate to the same CDR3. The chain joins TRBV6-6 to TRBJ2-7; 9 bases fit TRBD1. The CDR3 covers 14 residues. Germline V gene sequence: CDR1 MNHNY, CDR2 SVGAGI (reference sequence). After removal of 5 bases from V and 7 bases from J, the junction contained 9 bases not matched to a gene. The CDR3 region is CASSKRQGGREQYV. The DNA for the CDR3 is TGTGCCAGCAGTAAGAGACAGGGGGGACGAGAGCAGTACGTC.

The chain couples TRBV7-9 to TRBJ2-2, with 8 bases lining up with TRBD2. The V gene end was trimmed by 5 bases and the J gene end by 3 bases; junction bases not matched to a gene: 11. The CDR3 loop spans 17 amino acids. Per germline, CDR1 SEHNR and CDR2 FQNEAQ (reference sequence). In DNA form, the CDR3 reads TGTGCCAGCAGCCCCTTTTGGAGCGGGGGTGACACCGGGGAGCTGTTTTTT. Protein product: CASSPFWSGGDTGELFF. Full variable domain (rest looked up from reference TRBV7-9 and TRBJ2-2): DTGVSQNPRHKITKRGQNVTFRCDPISEHNRLYWYRQTLGQGPEFLTYFQNEAQLEKSRLLSDRFSAERPKGSFSTLEIQRTEQGDSAMYLCASSPFWSGGDTGELFFGEGSRLTVL.

The gene calls are TRBV13 and TRBJ2-7; perhaps TRBD1 as D (6 bases). This CDR3 comprises 13 residues. Germline V CDR1 and CDR2: PRHDT, FYEKMQ (reference sequence). V was cut by 3 bases and J by 3 bases, with 9 bases left in between. Here the CDR3 DNA reads TGTGCCAGCAGCTTGGGCAGGGGCTACGAGCAGTACTTC. It codes for CASSLGRGYEQYF.

The chain uses TRBV5-1 and TRBJ1-1, with a weak D call TRBD1 (6 bases). This CDR3 has 14 amino acids. Trimming took off 5 bases at V and 2 bases at J, with 13 bases between the two ends. CDR1 is SGHRS and CDR2 is YFSETQ in the germline V gene. The CDR3 loop is CASRGGTPNTEAFF. The CDR3 coding sequence is TGCGCCAGCAGGGGTGGGACACCCAACACTGAAGCTTTCTTT.

This rearrangement joins TRBV19 to TRBJ1-5; 7 nucleotides line up with TRBD1. The CDR3 sequence is 14 residues long. From germline, CDR1 is LNHDA and CDR2 SQIVND (reference sequence). After removal of 7 bases from V and 3 bases from J, the junction contained 6 bases not matched to a gene. CDR3 DNA: TGTGCCAGTACCGTGACAGGGATCAATCAGCCCCAGCATTTT. This gives the protein CASTVTGINQPQHF.

This chain's CDR3 is CASSGDRGSATNEKLFF. The DNA for the CDR3 is TGTGCCAGCAGTGGGGACAGGGGGAGTGCAACTAATGAAAAACTGTTTTTT. V and J are TRBV2 and TRBJ1-4, with 11 bases fitting TRBD1. The CDR3 contains 17 residues. Trimming cost V 4 bases and J 0 bases; bases outside gene matches: 4. Germline lookup yields CDR1 SNHLY and CDR2 FYNNEI.

The gene calls are TRBV2 and TRBJ1-5; D is perhaps TRBD1 (5 bases). Germline CDR1 is SNHLY and CDR2 is FYNNEI. V lost 5 bases to trimming and J lost 4 bases, with 12 bases between them. This CDR3 is built from 14 residues. The CDR3 bases are TGTGCCAGCAGTTTAGACAGAATTAATCAGCCCCAGCATTTT. Amino acid sequence: CASSLDRINQPQHF. Full variable domain (outside the CDR3, taken from reference TRBV2 and TRBJ1-5): EPEVTQTPSHQVTQMGQEVILRCVPISNHLYFYWYRQILGQKVEFLVSFYNNEISEKSEIFDDQFSVERPDGSNFTLKIRSTKLEDSAMYFCASSLDRINQPQHFGDGTRLSIL.

This clone showed up just a few times. The DNA for the CDR3 is TGCGCCAGCAGCCAAGTCGGGAGCCTCTCCTACGAGCAGTACTTC. This sequence encodes CASSQVGSLSYEQYF. The V call is TRBV4-1, the J call TRBJ2-5; weak D call: TRBD2 (6 bases). The J call is doubtful: the DNA matches TRBJ2-7 better. Germline assignment: CDR1 MGHRA and CDR2 YSYEKL. There are 15 residues in the CDR3.

This clone was seen a few times. The chain has TRBV5-1 and TRBJ1-4; 11 bases are shared with TRBD1. V shed 3 bases and J 2 bases; nucleotides not matched to a gene: 3. Germline lookup yields CDR1 SGHRS and CDR2 YFSETQ. This CDR3 has 16 residues. This CDR3 reads CASSWTGGYTNEKLFF. The CDR3 coding sequence is TGCGCCAGCAGCTGGACAGGGGGCTACACTAATGAAAAACTGTTTTTT.

V is TRBV10-1 and J is TRBJ1-2; D is ambiguous. Germline lookup yields CDR1 WNHNN and CDR2 SYGVQD (reference sequence). The CDR3 covers 13 residues. V lost 0 bases and J lost 5, with 7 bases in between. The CDR3 protein is CASSESAGYGYTF. Here the CDR3 DNA reads TGCGCCAGCAGTGAGTCGGCCGGGTATGGCTACACCTTC.

The V and J genes are TRBV11-2 and TRBJ1-1; possibly TRBD1 for D (6 bases). V lost 5 bases to trimming and J lost 6 bases, with 19 bases between them. Germline CDR1 SGHAT, CDR2 FQNNGV. This CDR3 comprises 15 residues. CDR3 in amino acids: CASSQIRGRGSEAFF. Here the CDR3 DNA reads TGTGCCAGCAGCCAGATCAGGGGAAGGGGCTCTGAAGCTTTCTTT.

Here the CDR3 reads CASSSGLQNQPQHF. As DNA, the CDR3 is TGTGCCAGCAGCTCGGGACTTCAAAATCAGCCCCAGCATTTT. V usage is TRBV7-9 and J usage is TRBJ1-5; tentative D call: TRBD1 (5 bases). This CDR3 has 14 amino acids. Germline CDR1 reads SEHNR; CDR2 reads FQNEAQ (reference sequence). V was pared by 4 bases and J by 4 bases, with 11 bases between. Supplemented by reference TRBV7-9 and TRBJ1-5, the full variable domain reads DTGVSQNPRHKITKRGQNVTFRCDPISEHNRLYWYRQTLGQGPEFLTYFQNEAQLEKSRLLSDRFSAERPKGSFSTLEIQRTEQGDSAMYLCASSSGLQNQPQHFGDGTRLSIL.